This T cell receptor (beta chain) was documented in a study of beta chain features in type 1 diabetes. Whole-study context: Patients and healthy donors were similar in age, gender and cell yields. General observations from the study: A definitive answer on HLA type influencing TCRB rearrangement was not reached here. Patients' naive, central memory and Treg TCRB repertoires seemed closer to one another than those of healthy donors.

Expressed TCRB transcripts were sequenced because the isolated RNA had all been reverse transcribed beforehand. Clones were read by immunoSEQ multiplex PCR, and TCRdb kept only the in-frame ones, dropping some. The top ten clones hold more than 0.08% of a sample with hundreds of thousands of clones, roughly a sixth of them seen once. This CDR3 is built from 15 residues. In germline, CDR1 is SGHAT, CDR2 FQNNGV. Trimming stripped 0 bases from V and 6 bases from J, with 15 bases between. As for this clone: Its target is not known.

Post-sort purity exceeded 95% for all sorted populations. The sequence came from a man between 18 and 35 years old in good health. The source material was naive CD4+ T cells from blood. This chain uses TRBV11-2 with TRBJ2-7; D is possibly TRBD2 (6 bases). CDR3 amino acids: CASSLDGRDSGEQYF. CDR3 nucleotides: TGTGCCAGCAGCTTAGATGGCAGGGACTCGGGCGAGCAGTACTTC.